This T cell receptor (beta chain) was documented in a study of glioma-infiltrating T cells after dendritic cell vaccination (dated by TCRdb to the mid-2010s). Notes on the research overall: A cohort of roughly 15 glioblastoma patients from Phase I and II dendritic cell vaccination trials was included, of whom 9 were newly diagnosed and 6 had recurrent disease. Each patient was given three intradermal dendritic cell vaccine injections, spaced two weeks apart, in the arm below the axilla. TCR sequencing metrics, including TIL content and tumor-blood repertoire overlap, were correlated with survival after dendritic cell vaccination. Patients received autologous tumor lysate-pulsed dendritic cell vaccination between about 2002 and 2013. Deep sequencing of TCR beta CDR3 regions was used to quantify tumor-infiltrating lymphocyte content and compare tumor and blood repertoires in dendritic cell-vaccinated glioblastoma patients. The vaccine was prepared from monocyte-derived dendritic cells that were cultured for approximately seven days with IL-4 and GM-CSF and then pulsed overnight with autologous tumor lysate. Study-wide conclusions, independent of this receptor: No direct relationship between TCR clonality and survival was found, suggesting that a diverse polyclonal response may matter. The cohort was small and heterogeneous, with few patients having full blood and tumor sets and even fewer initial-recurrent tumor pairs. The TCR overlap response model with three groups was called speculative and said to need prospective validation. After dendritic cell vaccination, a higher estimated pretreatment TIL content predicted longer time to progression and overall survival.

TCRB CDR3 regions were amplified from approximately 2 ug genomic DNA, or all available DNA if less, using the immunoSEQ assay. Multiplex PCR used 60 forward primers for TCR V beta segments and 13 reverse primers for J beta segments. Synthetic control templates were spiked into each sample at limiting dilution to estimate reads per starting template. Reads of 87 bp were generated by sequencing on the Illumina HiSeq System. Turning to the authors' computational methods: PCR and sequencing errors were removed by merging closely related sequences with a nearest neighbor algorithm. TCR overlap was defined as the percentage of unique tumor TCR beta sequences that were also found in the peripheral blood of the same patient. The immuneACCESS repertoire file appears here via TCRdb, limited to in-frame rearrangements. These files lack a portion of the clones; in checked studies, under half of the deficit traces to unresolved V genes, and the cause of the others is not known. V, J and clone size reflect that table, while D and trimming were determined from the DNA. The sample data list about 73,000 clones, and about four fifths of these were observed just once. The top ten clonotypes cover 2.1% of the sample.

This clone was detected once. It has no known antigen specificity. No much larger clone is present one base from it, and per-base qualities are unavailable. Selection of patients required sufficient residual fresh-frozen tumor tissue and over two years of available survival data. Although molecular status otherwise differed among the glioblastoma patients, no patient had an isocitrate dehydrogenase mutation. PBMC were collected before vaccination, two weeks after the third vaccination, and at tumor progression when it occurred. The Qiagen DNeasy Blood extraction Kit was used for extraction of genomic DNA. This sequence was found in a human donor with glioblastoma. The material was blood, obtained before dendritic cell vaccination.

In nucleotide form, the sequence is TGTGCCACCACCCGGACTAGCGGGGAAGAGACCCAGTACTTC. This translates into CATTRTSGEETQYF. The chain links TRBV15 with TRBJ2-5, and 12 junctional nucleotides match TRBD2. Clipping removes 7 bases from V and 3 bases from J, with 3 as the unmatched junction base count. The CDR3 starts with the cysteine, ends with the phenylalanine, and has 14 residues. Only the CDR3 portion is preserved as DNA: 42 bases, with reading frame beginning at the first base. Per the germline V gene (reference sequence), LNHNV is the CDR1 and YYDKDF is the CDR2.